Included here is one T cell receptor (beta chain) sequence, with context. The entry originates in a study of T cell changes during pregnancy in multiple sclerosis. Using immunoSEQ multiplex PCR, the repertoire was profiled, and TCRdb retains in-frame clones only, with some absent. The table lists more than 65,000 clones, around 93% of them singletons. This receptor was taken from a female donor with multiple sclerosis, enrolled in a pregnancy study. Sequencing was performed on peripheral blood, taken in the first trimester of pregnancy.

CDR3 amino acids: CASSPYRGSRSGNTIYF. The CDR3 DNA reads TGTGCCAGCTCACCCTACCGAGGGTCCCGATCTGGAAACACCATATATTTT. This chain uses TRBV18 with TRBJ1-3; D is ambiguous. V shed 3 bases and J shed 1 base, with 16 bases lying between them. The CDR3 contains 17 residues. The germline gives CDR1 KGHSH, CDR2 LQKENI.